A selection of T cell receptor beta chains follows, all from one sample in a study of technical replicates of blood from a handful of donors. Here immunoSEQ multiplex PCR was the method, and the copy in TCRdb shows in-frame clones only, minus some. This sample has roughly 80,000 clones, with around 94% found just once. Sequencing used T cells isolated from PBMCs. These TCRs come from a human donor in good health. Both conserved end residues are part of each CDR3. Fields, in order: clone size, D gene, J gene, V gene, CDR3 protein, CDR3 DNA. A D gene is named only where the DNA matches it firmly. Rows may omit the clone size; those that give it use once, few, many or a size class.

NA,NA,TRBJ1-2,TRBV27,CASSLSLGGGSGYTF,TGTGCCAGCAGTTTATCGCTAGGAGGAGGATCTGGCTACACCTTC
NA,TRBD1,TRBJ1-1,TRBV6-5,CASGTGPTEAFF,TGTGCCAGCGGGACAGGTCCCACTGAAGCTTTCTTT
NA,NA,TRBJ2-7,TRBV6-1,CASSESLWEQYF,TGTGCCAGCAGTGAGTCACTCTGGGAGCAGTACTTC
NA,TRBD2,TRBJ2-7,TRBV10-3,CAITPSGSTPYEQYF,TGTGCCATCACCCCTAGCGGGAGTACGCCCTACGAGCAGTACTTC
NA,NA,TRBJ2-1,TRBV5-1,CASSLNRRGSYNEQFF,TGCGCCAGCAGCTTAAACAGGAGGGGCTCCTACAATGAGCAGTTCTTC
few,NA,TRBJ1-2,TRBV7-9,CASSLGGGYTF,TGTGCCAGCAGCTTAGGGGGCGGCTACACCTTC
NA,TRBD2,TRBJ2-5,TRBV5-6,CASSWPLAGDETQYF,TGTGCCAGCAGCTGGCCCCTAGCGGGAGATGAGACCCAGTACTTC
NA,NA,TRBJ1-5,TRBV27,CASSGTGFSNQPQHF,TGTGCCAGCAGCGGAACAGGATTTAGCAATCAGCCCCAGCATTTT
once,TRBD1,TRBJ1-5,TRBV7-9,CASSLGGQGGQPQHF,TGTGCCAGCAGCTTAGGTGGTCAGGGGGGTCAGCCCCAGCATTTT
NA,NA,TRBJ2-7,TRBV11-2,CASSEGQSYEQYF,TGTGCCAGCAGCGAAGGACAGTCCTACGAGCAGTACTTC
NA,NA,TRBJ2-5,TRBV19,CASSDGRARRETQYF,TGTGCCAGTAGTGATGGCAGGGCAAGGCGAGAGACCCAGTACTTC
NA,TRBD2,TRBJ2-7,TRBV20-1,CSASRGGEQYF,TGCAGTGCATCGCGGGGGGGCGAGCAGTACTTC
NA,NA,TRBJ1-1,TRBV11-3,CASSSSGREAFF,TGTGCCAGCAGCTCATCCGGGAGAGAAGCTTTCTTT
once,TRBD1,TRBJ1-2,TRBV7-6,CASSPQAGTEANYGYTF,TGTGCCAGCAGCCCTCAGGCCGGGACAGAAGCTAACTATGGCTACACCTTC
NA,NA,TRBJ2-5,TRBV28,CASSYKVGGQETQYF,TGTGCCAGCAGCTATAAGGTGGGGGGACAAGAGACCCAGTACTTC
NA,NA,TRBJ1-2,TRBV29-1,CSVSTGNYGYTF,TGCAGCGTTTCTACAGGGAACTATGGCTACACCTTC
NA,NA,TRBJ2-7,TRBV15,CATSRDNSYEQYF,TGTGCCACCAGCAGGGACAACTCCTACGAGCAGTACTTC
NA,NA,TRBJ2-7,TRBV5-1,CASSQHQGIEYEQYF,TGCGCCAGCAGTCAGCACCAGGGGATAGAATACGAGCAGTACTTC
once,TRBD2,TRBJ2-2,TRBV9,CASSEGLVLTGELFF,TGTGCCAGCAGCGAGGGACTAGTGCTCACCGGGGAGCTGTTTTTT
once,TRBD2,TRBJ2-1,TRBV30,CAWTGNSGRGGEFF,TGTGCCTGGACAGGTAATAGCGGGAGAGGAGGGGAGTTCTTC
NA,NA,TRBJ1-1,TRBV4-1,CASSQGDWKNTEAFF,TGCGCCAGCAGCCAGGGTGACTGGAAGAACACTGAAGCTTTCTTT
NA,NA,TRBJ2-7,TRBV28,CASSLRGSAYEQYF,TGTGCCAGCAGTTTAAGGGGTTCCGCCTACGAGCAGTACTTC
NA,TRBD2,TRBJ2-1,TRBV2,CASSEIAGTSGGEQFF,TGTGCCAGCAGTGAAATAGCCGGGACTAGCGGTGGTGAGCAGTTCTTC
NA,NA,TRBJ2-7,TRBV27,CASSLWGGTYEQYF,TGTGCCAGCAGTTTATGGGGGGGCACCTACGAGCAGTACTTC
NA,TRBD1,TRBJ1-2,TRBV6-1,CASSVVETGGSGYTF,TGTGCCAGCAGTGTCGTGGAGACAGGGGGAAGCGGCTACACCTTC
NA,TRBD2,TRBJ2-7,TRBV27,CASRSSGSNEQYF,TGTGCCAGCAGGTCTAGCGGGAGTAACGAGCAGTACTTC
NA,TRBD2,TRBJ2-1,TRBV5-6,CASSLDFGLAVNEQFF,TGTGCCAGCAGCTTGGATTTTGGACTAGCGGTTAATGAGCAGTTCTTC
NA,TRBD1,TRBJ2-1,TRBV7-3,CASSLTGAHNEQFF,TGTGCCAGCAGCTTGACAGGGGCCCACAATGAGCAGTTCTTC
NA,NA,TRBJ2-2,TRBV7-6,CASTFTGRVTGELFF,TGTGCCAGCACCTTCACAGGGAGGGTAACCGGGGAGCTGTTTTTT
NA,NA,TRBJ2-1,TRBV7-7,CASSSGTSPYNEQFF,TGTGCCAGCAGCTCCGGGACTTCCCCTTACAATGAGCAGTTCTTC
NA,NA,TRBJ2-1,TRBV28,CASSLYRIAFF,TGTGCCAGCAGTTTATACAGAATCGCGTTCTTC
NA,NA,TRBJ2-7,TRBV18,CASSPGIYEQYF,TGTGCCAGCTCACCCGGTATCTACGAGCAGTACTTC
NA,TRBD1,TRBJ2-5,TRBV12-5,CASGTGQGGQETQYF,TGTGCTAGTGGCACCGGACAGGGGGGACAAGAGACCCAGTACTTC
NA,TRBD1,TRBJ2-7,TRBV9,CASSVEGTGAEQYF,TGTGCCAGCAGCGTAGAGGGGACAGGGGCCGAGCAGTACTTC
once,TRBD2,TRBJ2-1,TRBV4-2,CASSQASGRADEQFF,TGTGCCAGCAGCCAGGCTAGCGGGAGGGCGGATGAGCAGTTCTTC
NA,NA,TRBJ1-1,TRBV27,CASSLYGWTEAFF,TGTGCCAGCAGTTTATACGGGTGGACTGAAGCTTTCTTT
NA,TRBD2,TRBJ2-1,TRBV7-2,CASSTSGSSYNEQFF,TGTGCCAGCAGTACCAGCGGGAGCTCCTACAATGAGCAGTTCTTC
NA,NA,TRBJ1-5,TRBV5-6,CASSLTDQPQHF,TGTGCCAGCAGCTTAACAGATCAGCCCCAGCATTTT
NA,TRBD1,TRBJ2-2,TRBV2,CASSSQGAVKTGELFF,TGTGCCAGCAGTTCCCAGGGGGCAGTAAAAACCGGGGAGCTGTTTTTT
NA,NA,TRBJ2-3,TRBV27,CASSGVHQWDTQYF,TGTGCCAGCAGTGGAGTTCATCAGTGGGATACGCAGTATTTT
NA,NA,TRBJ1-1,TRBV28,CASSLRQVNTEAFF,TGTGCCAGCAGTCTAAGACAGGTGAACACTGAAGCTTTCTTT
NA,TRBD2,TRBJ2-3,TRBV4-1,CASSQVPAGNTDTQYF,TGCGCCAGCAGCCAAGTTCCAGCGGGAAACACAGATACGCAGTATTTT
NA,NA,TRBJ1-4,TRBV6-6,CASSPGTLTKLFF,TGTGCCAGCAGTCCCGGGACATTAACTAAACTGTTTTTT